The 21 T cell receptor beta chains in this list originate from one sample, sequenced in a study of cytomegalovirus exposure and HLA in healthy donors. PCR was performed using 60 Vbeta and 13 Jbeta primers. The method was immunoSEQ multiplex PCR; TCRdb's version includes in-frame clones alone and lacks a portion of them. The data show around 130,000 clones, under 85% seen once. The sample taken for sequencing was PBMCs. These receptor sequences come from a boy younger than 18 in good health and CMV-seronegative.

This clone is a singleton in its sample. J is TRBJ2-2 and V is TRBV5-4, with TRBD1 identical over 10 bases. The germline CDR1 and CDR2 sequences are SGHNT and YYREEE (reference sequence). The length of the CDR3 is 15 residues. V was pared by 2 bases and J by 6 bases, with 4 bases of the junction left unmatched. Written as DNA, the CDR3 is TGTGCCAGCAGCTTCGGGACAGGGGTGTCCGGGGAGCTGTTTTTT. Its protein product is CASSFGTGVSGELFF.

The chain is built from TRBV25-1 and TRBJ2-7; D unclear. Trimming cost V 2 bases and J 3 bases, with 11 bases left between them. Germline CDR1 is MGHDK and CDR2 is SYGVNS. The CDR3 contains 14 residues. CDR3 bases: TGTGCCAGCAGTGAAGGTGGCAGTATCTACGAGCAGTACTTC. It specifies CASSEGGSIYEQYF.

The rearrangement joins TRBV4-1 to TRBJ2-2, with a weak D call TRBD2 (6 bases). This CDR3 contains 12 residues. The germline gives CDR1 MGHRA, CDR2 YSYEKL. DNA for the CDR3: TGCGCGGGGGGACCACACACCGGGGAGCTGTTTTTT. It codes for CAGGPHTGELFF.

The chain is built from TRBV6-5 and TRBJ2-1, with 7 bases that match TRBD1. J was trimmed by 3 bases and V by 9 bases; bases with no gene match: 8. Germline CDR1 is MNHEY and CDR2 is SVGAGI. The CDR3 sequence is 14 residues long. The CDR3 DNA sequence: TGTGCCAGTTTAGGGGGCAATGACTACAATGAGCAGTTCTTC. This encodes CASLGGNDYNEQFF.

The CDR3 DNA is TGCGCCAGCAGCCAAGTCACTAGCGGGGGATCCACAGATACGCAGTATTTT. As protein: CASSQVTSGGSTDTQYF. This chain connects TRBV4-3 to TRBJ2-3; 11 bases line up with TRBD2. The V and J ends lost 1 base and 2 bases, in that order; junction bases with no gene match: 5. Germline lookup yields CDR1 LGHNA and CDR2 YSLEER. The CDR3 has 17 amino acids.

This chain connects TRBV19 to TRBJ2-1, with 10 bases matching TRBD2. The CDR3 sequence is 15 residues long. Germline V gene data show CDR1 as LNHDA and CDR2 as SQIVND (reference sequence). V lost 3 bases to trimming and J lost 5 bases; unmatched junction nucleotides: 4. CDR3 sequence reads: CASSIVAGGNNEQFF. The CDR3 DNA sequence: TGTGCCAGTAGTATCGTAGCGGGAGGCAACAATGAGCAGTTCTTC.

The rearrangement links TRBV5-1 to TRBJ2-2, with 8 nucleotides matching TRBD2. CDR3 length equals 14 residues. In germline, CDR1 is SGHRS, CDR2 YFSETQ. Trimming at V came to 0 bases and at J to 6 bases, leaving 1 base not matched to a gene. In nucleotides, the CDR3 is TGCGCCAGCAGCTTGGTAGCGGGATCCGGGGAGCTGTTTTTT. Translated, it gives CASSLVAGSGELFF.

The V gene is TRBV7-9, the J gene TRBJ2-7; D is possibly TRBD2 (6 bases). The CDR3 runs 15 residues. Deletions cut 5 bases from V and 4 bases from J, with 18 bases between. Germline V CDR1 and CDR2: SEHNR, FQNEAQ (reference sequence). CDR3 sequence: CASSPFSGPWYEQYF. CDR3 nucleotides: TGTGCCAGCAGCCCGTTCAGCGGGCCTTGGTACGAGCAGTACTTC.

V gene TRBV5-1 combines with J gene TRBJ2-7; a weak D match, TRBD1 (6 bases). This CDR3 has 13 residues. V lost 3 bases to trimming and J lost 4 bases, with 11 bases between them. Germline-derived CDR1 and CDR2 are SGHRS and YFSETQ. This CDR3 reads CASSYTGRYEQYF. DNA for the CDR3: TGCGCCAGCAGCTATACAGGGAGATACGAGCAGTACTTC.

The chain links TRBV7-9 to TRBJ1-1; a weak D match, TRBD1 (5 bases). Looked up from germline, CDR1 is SEHNR and CDR2 is FQNEAQ (reference sequence). This CDR3 comprises 14 residues. V dropped 4 bases and J dropped 0 bases, with 9 bases sitting between them. This CDR3 reads CASSYRTVNTEAFF. CDR3 DNA sequence: TGTGCCAGCAGCTACAGGACGGTGAACACTGAAGCTTTCTTT.

The chain is built from TRBV10-3 and TRBJ1-1, with 10 bases lining up with TRBD1. The CDR3 covers 14 residues. Germline V gene data show CDR1 as ENHRY and CDR2 as SYGVKD. Unmatched junction bases numbered 4, after V lost 8 bases and J lost 1 base. The CDR3 loop reads CAIQDRGGNTEAFF. The CDR3 nucleotides are TGTGCCATCCAGGACAGGGGGGGGAACACTGAAGCTTTCTTT.

V is TRBV6-5 and J is TRBJ2-1, with 7 bases lining up with TRBD2. The V and J ends lost 0 bases and 7 bases, in that order; junction bases with no gene match: 6. Germline CDR1 and CDR2: MNHEY and SVGAGI. This CDR3 has 15 residues. DNA for the CDR3: TGTGCCAGCAGTTACTCACCGGGCGGGAGAAATGAGCAGTTCTTC. Translating it yields CASSYSPGGRNEQFF.

This chain joins TRBV7-3 and TRBJ2-2; the D is unclear. The length of the CDR3 is 14 residues. Germline CDR1 reads SGHTA; CDR2 reads FQGTGA. V shed 5 bases and J shed 1 base, with 8 bases lying between them. Written as DNA, the CDR3 is TGTGCCAGCAGCGTTAGACTGAACACCGGGGAGCTGTTTTTT. Residues: CASSVRLNTGELFF.

This clone has only one observation. The chain links TRBV5-6 to TRBJ2-7; maybe TRBD1 (5 bases). The CDR3 has 13 amino acids. The V end was cut by 0 bases, the J end by 4 bases, with 8 bases between. Germline CDR1 and CDR2: SGHDT and YYEEEE. The CDR3 nucleotides are TGTGCCAGCAGCTTGGGGGGCGTGTACGAGCAGTACTTC. Encoded protein: CASSLGGVYEQYF.

Worth noting for this clone: Germline and junction disagree at one end, which may indicate a read error. The chain has TRBV7-9 and TRBJ1-1; the match to TRBD1 covers 8 bases. The CDR3 loop spans 15 amino acids. Germline CDR1 SEHNR, CDR2 FQNEAQ (reference sequence). CDR3 residues: CSSSPLDRGGTEAFF. The CDR3 coding sequence is TGTTCCAGCAGCCCCCTTGACAGGGGAGGCACTGAAGCTTTCTTT.

V gene TRBV7-9 combines with J gene TRBJ1-4; tentative D call: TRBD1 (6 bases). V was shortened by 2 bases and J by 8 bases, with 9 bases between the two germline ends. The CDR3 sequence is 13 residues long. Per the germline V gene, CDR1 is SEHNR and CDR2 is FQNEAQ (reference sequence). CDR3 protein: CASSLSQGEKLFF. CDR3 sequence (DNA): TGTGCCAGCAGCTTAAGTCAGGGGGAAAAACTGTTTTTT.

The rearrangement links TRBV9 to TRBJ2-3; 13 bases are a match to TRBD2. The V and J ends lost 3 bases and 2 bases, in that order; junction bases with no gene match: 3. CDR1 is SGDLS, CDR2 YYNGEE, per germline. CDR3 size: 16 residues. The CDR3 DNA reads as TGTGCCAGCAGCGCTGGGACTAGCGGGGCCACAGATACGCAGTATTTT. It encodes CASSAGTSGATDTQYF.

The chain couples TRBV2 to TRBJ2-1; unclear D gene. Looked up from germline, CDR1 is SNHLY and CDR2 is FYNNEI. This CDR3 has 13 residues. Deletions cut 3 bases from V and 4 bases from J, with 7 bases between. This CDR3 reads CASSDRLYNEQFF. The CDR3 DNA reads TGTGCCAGCAGTGATCGACTGTACAATGAGCAGTTCTTC.

The chain is built from TRBV7-8 and TRBJ2-1; 10 nucleotides match TRBD2. The CDR3 sequence is 17 residues long. Trimming cost V 2 bases and J 0 bases; bases outside gene matches: 4. Germline V gives CDR1 SGHVS, CDR2 FQNEAQ. The CDR3: CASSLLAGDDSYNEQFF. The CDR3 DNA reads as TGTGCCAGCAGCTTACTAGCGGGGGACGACTCCTACAATGAGCAGTTCTTC.

The chain recombines TRBV7-2 with TRBJ2-1; TRBD2 aligns across 9 bases. Germline-derived CDR1 and CDR2 are SGHTA and FQGNSA. CDR3 length: 15 residues. V shed 3 bases and J 7 bases; nucleotides not matched to a gene: 7. The CDR3 loop reads CASSFRLAGVNEQFF. For the CDR3, the DNA is TGTGCCAGCAGCTTTCGGTTAGCGGGAGTAAATGAGCAGTTCTTC.

This clone has just a few counts. V is TRBV19 and J is TRBJ1-5, with a possible D match to TRBD1 (6 bases). Germline CDR1 LNHDA, CDR2 SQIVND (reference sequence). V lost 9 bases to trimming and J lost 0 bases, with 21 bases between them. The CDR3 contains 17 residues. The CDR3 DNA sequence: TGTGCCAGCCAGAGACACGACAGGAAAAATAGCAATCAGCCCCAGCATTTT. Its translation: CASQRHDRKNSNQPQHF.